Listed below are T cell receptor beta chains from one sample, sequenced in a study of blood T cell repertoires in COVID-19. This table comes from immunoSEQ multiplex PCR, and its TCRdb copy is limited to in-frame clones, with some not included. The sample consists of some 170,000 clones, about 75% of them appearing once. Sequenced material: peripheral blood. The receptors were sampled from a woman aged 45-65 years with active or convalescent COVID-19. Both conserved end residues are part of each CDR3. D genes are given only for firm matches. Where a row states a size, it is once, few, many or the class of an expanded clone; other rows omit it.

V	D	size	J	CDR3	DNA
TRBV7-2	TRBD2	-	TRBJ2-1	CASSIPGTSIDHEQFF	TGTGCCAGCAGCATCCCCGGGACTAGCATCGATCACGAGCAGTTCTTC
TRBV6-2/TRBV6-3	-	-	TRBJ1-5	CASSYQAGGHQPQHF	TGTGCCAGCAGTTACCAGGCGGGCGGCCATCAGCCCCAGCATTTT
TRBV6-2/TRBV6-3	TRBD2	-	TRBJ2-1	CASSPGLAGEQFF	TGTGCCAGCAGCCCCGGACTAGCGGGTGAGCAGTTCTTC
TRBV6-2/TRBV6-3	TRBD1	-	TRBJ2-7	CASSYSGTASYEQYF	TGTGCCAGCAGTTACTCAGGGACAGCTTCCTACGAGCAGTACTTC
TRBV15	-	-	TRBJ2-2	CATSRDLDISELFF	TGTGCCACCAGCAGAGATTTGGACATCTCAGAGCTGTTTTTT
TRBV5-1	-	-	TRBJ1-2	CASSLERGMQDGYTF	TGCGCCAGCAGCTTGGAGCGGGGGATGCAGGATGGCTACACCTTC
TRBV2	TRBD2	-	TRBJ2-6	CASRESGRAGANVLTF	TGTGCCAGCAGGGAAAGCGGGAGGGCCGGGGCCAACGTCCTGACTTTC
TRBV28	TRBD1	-	TRBJ1-5	CASMTGGGNQPQHF	TGTGCCAGCATGACAGGGGGTGGGAATCAGCCCCAGCATTTT
TRBV12-3/TRBV12-4	TRBD1	-	TRBJ2-7	CASSPGQGHEQYF	TGTGCCAGCAGCCCAGGACAGGGACACGAGCAGTACTTC
TRBV3-1/TRBV3-2	-	-	TRBJ1-5	CASSQGDNQPQHF	TGTGCCAGCAGCCAAGGCGATAATCAGCCCCAGCATTTT
TRBV6-2/TRBV6-3	TRBD2	-	TRBJ2-7	CASSYPPSGNNEQYF	TGTGCCAGCAGTTACCCTCCTAGCGGGAACAACGAGCAGTACTTC
TRBV19	-	-	TRBJ1-5	CASNPGEGDQPQHF	TGTGCCAGTAACCCGGGGGAAGGAGATCAGCCCCAGCATTTT
TRBV9	-	-	TRBJ1-5	CASSDASTVCQPQHF	TGTGCCAGCAGCGACGCTTCGACAGTTTGCCAGCCCCAGCATTTT
TRBV10-2	TRBD2	-	TRBJ2-1	CASSEFRTSEQFF	TGCGCCAGCAGTGAGTTTCGGACTAGTGAGCAGTTCTTC
TRBV28	TRBD1	-	TRBJ2-2	CASSSTGTGRGAGELFF	TGTGCCAGCAGTTCAACCGGGACAGGGCGGGGCGCCGGGGAGCTGTTTTTT
TRBV5-1	-	once	TRBJ2-3	CASSGQLTDTQYF	TGCGCCAGCAGTGGACAGCTCACAGATACGCAGTATTTT
TRBV30	-	-	TRBJ2-2	CAWSATLPINTGELFF	TGTGCCTGGAGTGCTACCCTACCGATAAACACCGGGGAGCTGTTTTTT
TRBV7-2	-	many	TRBJ1-2	CASNPRHSNYGYTF	TGTGCCAGCAACCCACGACACAGTAACTATGGCTACACCTTC
TRBV7-6	TRBD1	-	TRBJ2-1	CASSLIGGQGYNEQFF	TGTGCCAGCAGCTTAATAGGAGGACAGGGCTACAATGAGCAGTTCTTC
TRBV19	TRBD1	-	TRBJ1-1	CASSITGTGAAEAFF	TGTGCCAGTAGTATCACCGGGACAGGGGCGGCTGAAGCTTTCTTT
TRBV10-2	-	few	TRBJ1-2	CATGGNYGYTF	TGCGCCACGGGAGGGAACTATGGCTACACCTTC
TRBV5-1	-	-	TRBJ1-6	CASSLDQGGSPLHF	TGCGCCAGCAGCTTGGACCAAGGAGGTTCACCCCTCCACTTT
TRBV10-3	-	-	TRBJ2-7	CAISDPGWSYEQYF	TGTGCCATCAGTGACCCAGGGTGGTCCTACGAGCAGTACTTC
TRBV5-1	-	-	TRBJ2-7	CASSLSHAPSYEQYF	TGCGCCAGCAGCTTGAGCCACGCTCCCTCCTACGAGCAGTACTTC
TRBV7-2	TRBD1	-	TRBJ1-2	CASSARQGAVYGYTF	TGTGCCAGCAGCGCCCGACAGGGGGCTGTCTATGGCTACACCTTC
TRBV28	TRBD1	-	TRBJ2-7	CASTPDRGGSYEQYF	TGTGCCAGCACTCCCGACAGGGGGGGCTCCTACGAGCAGTACTTC
TRBV6-2/TRBV6-3	TRBD1	few	TRBJ1-3	CASSSTGAGNTIYF	TGTGCCAGCAGTTCGACAGGGGCTGGAAACACCATATATTTT
TRBV5-6	-	once	TRBJ1-5	CASSLYGTINQPQHF	TGTGCCAGCAGCTTATACGGTACTATAAATCAGCCCCAGCATTTT
TRBV9	TRBD1	-	TRBJ1-3	CASSTPGQGRRNTIYF	TGTGCCAGCAGCACACCGGGACAGGGCCGAAGAAACACCATATATTTT
TRBV19	-	few	TRBJ1-5	CASSIVSRGEPQHF	TGTGCCAGTAGTATAGTGTCTCGCGGAGAGCCCCAGCATTTT
TRBV4-3	TRBD1	-	TRBJ1-4	CASSQDRGPEKLFF	TGCGCCAGCAGCCAAGATAGGGGGCCTGAAAAACTGTTTTTT
TRBV7-9	-	-	TRBJ1-1	CASSLGPQGSTEAFF	TGTGCCAGCAGCTTAGGGCCACAGGGCTCCACTGAAGCTTTCTTT
TRBV3-1/TRBV3-2	TRBD1	-	TRBJ1-4	CASSFTGGAGEKLFF	TGTGCCAGCAGCTTCACAGGGGGCGCAGGGGAAAAACTGTTTTTT
TRBV25-1	-	-	TRBJ2-7	CASSALRSSYEQYF	TGTGCCAGCAGTGCACTAAGGAGCTCCTACGAGCAGTACTTC
TRBV19	-	-	TRBJ1-1	CASSQGHNTEAFF	TGTGCCAGTAGCCAAGGACACAACACTGAAGCTTTCTTT
TRBV30	-	few	TRBJ2-2	CACLALGTHTGELFF	TGTGCCTGTCTTGCCTTGGGCACCCACACCGGGGAGCTGTTTTTT
TRBV5-1	TRBD1	once	TRBJ2-7	CASSTPTGTGNEQYF	TGCGCCAGCAGCACCCCAACCGGGACAGGGAACGAGCAGTACTTC
TRBV7-2	-	once	TRBJ1-5	CASSPGGGNQPQHF	TGTGCCAGCAGCCCCGGTGGGGGGAATCAGCCCCAGCATTTT
TRBV6-5	TRBD1	-	TRBJ2-3	CASSYPGQGTDTQYF	TGTGCCAGCAGTTACCCGGGACAGGGCACAGATACGCAGTATTTT
TRBV6-5	-	-	TRBJ1-3	CASRQDSSGNTIYF	TGTGCCAGCAGACAGGACAGCTCTGGAAACACCATATATTTT
TRBV9	-	-	TRBJ2-2	CASSPIVDGELFF	TGTGCCAGCAGTCCTATAGTCGACGGGGAGCTGTTTTTT
TRBV10-3	TRBD1	-	TRBJ1-6	CAISEQGDSPLHF	TGTGCCATCAGTGAACAGGGGGATTCACCCCTCCACTTT
TRBV28	-	-	TRBJ1-3	CASSRPRSGNTIYF	TGTGCCAGCAGCAGACCCAGGTCTGGAAACACCATATATTTT
TRBV21-1	-	-	TRBJ2-1	CASSSGSGEEQFF	TGTGCCAGCAGCAGCGGGTCTGGAGAAGAGCAGTTCTTC
TRBV9	-	-	TRBJ1-2	CASSEGQGFIFGYTF	TGTGCCAGCAGCGAGGGCCAGGGATTTATTTTTGGCTACACCTTC
TRBV7-7	-	-	TRBJ2-1	CASSLGTGSFYNEQFF	TGTGCTAGCAGCTTAGGGACTGGCAGCTTCTACAATGAGCAGTTCTTC
TRBV30	TRBD1	-	TRBJ1-4	CAWRYQTGEGGGCNEKLFF	TGTGCCTGGAGGTACCAGACAGGGGAAGGGGGTGGGTGTAATGAAAAACTGTTTTTT
TRBV28	TRBD1	-	TRBJ1-5	CATRQGISNQPQHF	TGTGCCACCAGACAGGGAATTAGCAATCAGCCCCAGCATTTT
TRBV9	-	-	TRBJ2-1	CASSFQTLGGNEQFF	TGTGCCAGCAGCTTCCAGACCCTGGGGGGCAATGAGCAGTTCTTC